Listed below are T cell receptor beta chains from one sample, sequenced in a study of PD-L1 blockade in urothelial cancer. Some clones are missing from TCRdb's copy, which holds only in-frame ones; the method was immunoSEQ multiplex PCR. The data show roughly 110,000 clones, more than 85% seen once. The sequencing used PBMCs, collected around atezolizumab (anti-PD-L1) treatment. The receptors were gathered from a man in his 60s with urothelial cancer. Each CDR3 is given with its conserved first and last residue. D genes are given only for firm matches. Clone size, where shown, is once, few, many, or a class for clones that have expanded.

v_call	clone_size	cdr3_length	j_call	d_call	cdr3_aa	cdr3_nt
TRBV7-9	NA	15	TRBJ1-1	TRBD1	CASSRTDRENTEAFF	TGTGCCAGCAGCCGTACCGACAGGGAGAACACTGAAGCTTTCTTT
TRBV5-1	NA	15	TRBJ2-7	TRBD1	CASSRTGTGGSEQYF	TGCGCCAGCAGCCGGACCGGGACAGGGGGCTCCGAGCAGTACTTC
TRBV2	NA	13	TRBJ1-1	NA	CASSEVGYTEAFF	TGTGCCAGCAGTGAAGTCGGTTACACTGAAGCTTTCTTT
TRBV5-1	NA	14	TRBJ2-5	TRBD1	CASSLQGARETQYF	TGCGCCAGCAGCTTGCAGGGGGCTAGGGAGACCCAGTACTTC
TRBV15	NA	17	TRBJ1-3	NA	CATSTYSGGGSENTIYF	TGTGCCACCAGCACCTACTCAGGTGGAGGCTCTGAAAACACCATATATTTT
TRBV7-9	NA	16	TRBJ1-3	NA	CASSPTGGGSGNTIYF	TGTGCCAGCAGCCCGACGGGGGGAGGCTCTGGAAACACCATATATTTT
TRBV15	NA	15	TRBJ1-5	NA	CATSRGILSNQPQHF	TGTGCCACCAGCAGGGGCATCTTGAGCAATCAGCCCCAGCATTTT
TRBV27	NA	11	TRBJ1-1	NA	CASSQGGEAFF	TGTGCCAGCAGCCAGGGAGGGGAAGCTTTCTTT
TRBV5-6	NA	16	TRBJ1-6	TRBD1	CASSFMTGTGDSPLHF	TGTGCCAGCAGCTTTATGACCGGGACAGGCGATTCACCCCTCCACTTT
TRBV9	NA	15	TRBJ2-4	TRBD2	CASSVGGTNQNIQYF	TGTGCCAGCAGCGTAGGAGGGACTAACCAGAACATTCAGTACTTC
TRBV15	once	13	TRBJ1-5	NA	CATSRDLRQPQHF	TGTGCCACCAGCAGAGATCTTAGACAGCCCCAGCATTTT
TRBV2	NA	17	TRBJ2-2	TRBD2	CASSDLIGGSGAGELFF	TGTGCCAGCAGTGATCTTATTGGGGGTAGCGGGGCCGGGGAGCTGTTTTTT
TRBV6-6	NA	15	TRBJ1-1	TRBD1	CASSSGQPMNTEAFF	TGTGCCAGCAGTTCGGGACAGCCGATGAACACTGAAGCTTTCTTT
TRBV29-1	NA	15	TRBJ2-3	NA	CSAVGGLPYTDTQYF	TGCAGCGCCGTTGGGGGCTTGCCTTACACAGATACGCAGTATTTT
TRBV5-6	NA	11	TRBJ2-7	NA	CASRDSYEQYF	TGTGCCAGTAGAGACTCCTACGAGCAGTACTTC
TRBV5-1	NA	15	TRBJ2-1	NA	CASSSGSTLGDEQFF	TGCGCCAGCAGCTCGGGGAGTACGTTAGGCGATGAGCAGTTCTTC
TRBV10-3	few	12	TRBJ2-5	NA	CATGYEVETQYF	TGTGCCACCGGGTACGAAGTAGAGACCCAGTACTTC
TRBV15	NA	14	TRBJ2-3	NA	CATSSGDFTDTQYF	TGTGCCACCAGCAGCGGAGATTTCACAGATACGCAGTATTTT
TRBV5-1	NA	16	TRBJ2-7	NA	CASSLQGSGDVSEQYF	TGCGCCAGCAGCCTCCAGGGGAGCGGGGACGTCAGCGAGCAGTACTTC
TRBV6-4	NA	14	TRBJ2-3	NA	CASSPGPSTDTQYF	TGTGCCAGCAGCCCAGGGCCCTCCACAGATACGCAGTATTTT
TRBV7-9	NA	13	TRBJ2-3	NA	CASSPTAGDTQYF	TGTGCCAGCAGCCCGACGGCGGGAGATACGCAGTATTTT
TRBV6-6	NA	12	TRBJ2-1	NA	CASTSPYNEQFF	TGTGCCAGCACAAGCCCGTACAATGAGCAGTTCTTC
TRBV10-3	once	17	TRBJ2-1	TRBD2	CAIRGTSGGSSYNEQFF	TGTGCCATCAGGGGTACTAGCGGGGGGAGCTCCTACAATGAGCAGTTCTTC
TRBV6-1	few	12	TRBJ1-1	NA	CASSARNTEAFF	TGTGCCAGCAGTGCCCGGAACACTGAAGCTTTCTTT
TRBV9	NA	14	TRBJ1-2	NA	CASSVTGQGYGYTF	TGTGCCAGCAGCGTAACAGGGCAGGGGTATGGCTACACCTTC
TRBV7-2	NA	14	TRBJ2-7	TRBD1	CASRPPGQGHEQYF	TGTGCCAGCAGACCCCCGGGACAGGGTCACGAGCAGTACTTC